Below, 28 T cell receptor beta chains from the same sample are listed, as sequenced in a study of blood T cell repertoires in COVID-19 (dated by TCRdb to 2019 to 2021). The library was made by the immunoSEQ multiplex PCR assay. Imported from immuneACCESS, the table was reduced by TCRdb to in-frame sequences with V and J called. These copies leave out some clones; in studies compared against another copy, an unresolved V gene accounts for under half, and the cause of the remainder is not known. The sample table lists 50,000 or so clones, 80% to 95% of them with a count of one. Jointly, the top ten make up 1% of the sample. Input material: peripheral blood. These receptors all come from a man between 60 and 75 years old with COVID-19, enrolled during active disease.

The V call is TRBV30, the J call TRBJ1-2, with 7 positions matching TRBD1. The V gene's germline CDR1 is GTSNPN and CDR2 SVGIG (reference sequence). The CDR3 sequence is 14 residues long. The ends lost 3 bases at V and 4 bases at J; junction bases unmatched: 8. The CDR3 DNA reads TGTGCCTGGAGGGAGGCAGGGGGTGGCTATGGCTACACCTTC. Its translation is CAWREAGGGYGYTF.

The V and J genes are TRBV19 and TRBJ1-2; D ambiguous. CDR3 length: 15 amino acids. Germline CDR1 reads LNHDA; CDR2 reads SQIVND (reference sequence). Between the trimmed V and J ends, which lost 7 bases and 6 bases, there was a span of 21 bases. This chain's CDR3 is CASKRRGPSFDGYTF. The CDR3 nucleotides are TGTGCCAGTAAGCGACGGGGTCCGAGTTTCGATGGCTACACCTTC. The whole variable domain, filled in from reference TRBV19 and TRBJ1-2, reads DGGITQSPKYLFRKEGQNVTLSCEQNLNHDAMYWYRQDPGQGLRLIYYSQIVNDFQKGDIAEGYSVSREKKESFPLTVTSAQKNPTAFYLCASKRRGPSFDGYTFGSGTRLTVV.

The rearrangement uses TRBV29-1 and TRBJ1-2, with TRBD1 identical over 9 bases. J gave up 4 bases and V 7 bases, and 4 bases lay outside the gene matches. The V gene's germline CDR1 is SQVTM and CDR2 ANQGSEA. The length of the CDR3 is 12 residues. Here the CDR3 reads CSEDRGVYGYTF. The CDR3 coding sequence is TGCAGCGAGGACAGGGGTGTCTATGGCTACACCTTC.

The rearrangement links TRBV7-2 to TRBJ1-3; possibly TRBD1 for D (6 bases). In germline, CDR1 is SGHTA, CDR2 FQGNSA. The V gene lost 2 bases and the J gene lost 0 bases, with 8 bases spanning the gap. The CDR3 length is 15 residues. CDR3 sequence (DNA): TGTGCCAGCAGCTTATTCAGGGGCTCTGGAAACACCATATATTTT. Translated: CASSLFRGSGNTIYF.

This chain links TRBV7-2 with TRBJ2-7, with TRBD1 identical over 9 bases. With 6 bases clipped from V and 0 bases from J, the junction kept 3 bases outside the gene matches. In germline, CDR1 is SGHTA, CDR2 FQGNSA. The CDR3 is 14 amino acids. The CDR3 reads CASRGQGVSYEQYF. CDR3 DNA sequence: TGTGCCAGCAGGGGACAGGGAGTCTCCTACGAGCAGTACTTC.

This chain uses TRBV11-2 with TRBJ1-1; D may be TRBD1 (5 bases). V was trimmed by 4 bases and J by 4 bases, leaving 13 bases between them. Germline V gene sequence: CDR1 SGHAT, CDR2 FQNNGV. This CDR3 spans 14 amino acids. As DNA, the CDR3 is TGTGCCAGCAGCTCAATCAGGGTAGGCACTGAAGCTTTCTTT. It specifies CASSSIRVGTEAFF.

This chain connects TRBV12-5 to TRBJ2-7; D perhaps matches TRBD1 (6 bases). Germline CDR1 LGHNT, CDR2 FRNRAP. CDR3 length: 15 residues. V lost 5 bases and J 3 bases, leaving 17 bases between the germline ends. The CDR3 loop is CASGKGQSNLYEQYF. The CDR3 nucleotides read TGTGCTAGTGGTAAAGGACAGTCTAACCTCTACGAGCAGTACTTC.

The chain combines TRBV19 with TRBJ1-1; no definite D call. Trimming removed 3 bases from V and 1 base from J, with 9 bases in between. This CDR3 is 14 amino acids long. Germline values: CDR1 LNHDA, CDR2 SQIVND (reference sequence). This chain's CDR3 is CASSISTGNTEAFF. The CDR3 nucleotides are TGTGCCAGTAGTATCTCAACGGGGAACACTGAAGCTTTCTTT.

Written as DNA, the CDR3 is TGTGCCAGCAGTCCAGGACAGGGAAACACCATATATTTT. This encodes CASSPGQGNTIYF. The chain employs TRBV28 and TRBJ1-3, with a possible D match to TRBD1 (6 bases). Germline-derived CDR1 and CDR2 are MDHEN and SYDVKM. Trimming left V 5 bases short and J 4 bases short, with 9 bases between. The CDR3 consists of 13 residues.

The chain has TRBV30 and TRBJ2-7, with D possibly matching TRBD1 (6 bases). Germline-derived CDR1 and CDR2 are GTSNPN and SVGIG (reference sequence). Trimming removed 0 bases from V and 0 bases from J, with 9 bases in between. The CDR3 consists of 14 residues. CDR3 nucleotides: TGTGCCTGGAGTGTAACAGGGAGCTCCTACGAGCAGTACTTC. Amino acids: CAWSVTGSSYEQYF.

The chain uses TRBV5-1 and TRBJ2-1; 7 bases are shared with TRBD1. The CDR3 is 15 residues long. The germline V gene encodes CDR1 SGHRS and CDR2 YFSETQ. Trimming at V came to 4 bases and at J to 8 bases, leaving 12 bases not matched to a gene. CDR3 coding DNA: TGCGCCAGCAGCACGGGACAGCTCCGGGGACATGAGCAGTTCTTC. Protein sequence: CASSTGQLRGHEQFF.

J is TRBJ2-5 and V is TRBV5-1; 7 bases map to TRBD1. The V gene's germline CDR1 is SGHRS and CDR2 YFSETQ. Trimming cost V 5 bases and J 4 bases; bases outside gene matches: 11. The CDR3 runs to 15 residues. CDR3 coding DNA: TGCGCCAGCAGTCCTGACAGGGCCCCCCGAGAGACCCAGTACTTC. This encodes CASSPDRAPRETQYF.

The chain links TRBV5-1 to TRBJ1-4; 8 bases fit TRBD1. J lost 5 bases, V lost 4 bases, and 13 bases had no gene match. This CDR3 region has 17 residues. Germline V gives CDR1 SGHRS, CDR2 YFSETQ. The CDR3 nucleotides are TGCGCCAGCAGCCGAGGGACAGGCGGGGGTCGGAATGAAAAACTGTTTTTT. Translation: CASSRGTGGGRNEKLFF.

The rearrangement joins TRBV7-9 to TRBJ1-3; D might be TRBD1 (6 bases). The CDR3 is made up of 14 amino acids. Deletions cut 4 bases from V and 4 bases from J, with 11 bases between. Germline values: CDR1 SEHNR, CDR2 FQNEAQ (reference sequence). For the CDR3, the DNA is TGTGCCAGCAGCTACAGGGCCCTGGGAAACACCATATATTTT. This sequence encodes CASSYRALGNTIYF.

This chain uses TRBV27 with TRBJ2-6, with 7 bases that match TRBD1. This CDR3 has 15 residues. V dropped 6 bases and J dropped 2; count of bases not matched to a gene: 4. Germline CDR1 MNHEY, CDR2 SMNVEV (reference sequence). The CDR3 DNA reads TGTGCCAGCAGCATCGACAGGGCTGGGGCCAACGTCCTGACTTTC. This gives the protein CASSIDRAGANVLTF.

The chain joins TRBV2 to TRBJ2-7; D is unclear. The CDR3 is made up of 13 amino acids. The germline CDR1 and CDR2 sequences are SNHLY and FYNNEI. V lost 7 bases and J lost 0, with 10 bases in between. The CDR3 spells CASKISSSYEQYF. As DNA, the CDR3 is TGTGCCAGCAAAATCTCGAGCTCCTACGAGCAGTACTTC.

V gene TRBV6-5 combines with J gene TRBJ2-7; 7 positions agree with TRBD1. Germline V gene sequence: CDR1 MNHEY, CDR2 SVGAGI. V lost 6 bases and J lost 2; bases outside the gene matches: 7. The CDR3 has 14 amino acids. The DNA of the CDR3 is TGTGCCAGCAGCCAGGGGGACGCAACCTACGAGCAGTACTTC. Encoded protein: CASSQGDATYEQYF.

This sequence joins TRBV6-5 and TRBJ1-2, with D tentatively TRBD1 (6 bases). The CDR3 runs to 15 residues. Germline CDR1 is MNHEY and CDR2 is SVGAGI. V was cut by 6 bases and J by 4 bases, with 18 bases left in between. This CDR3 reads CASSLGSGAGYGYTF. DNA of the CDR3: TGTGCCAGCAGCCTAGGGTCAGGGGCTGGCTATGGCTACACCTTC.

The J gene is TRBJ1-3, the V gene TRBV12-3 or TRBV12-4, with no clear D. The CDR3 has 12 residues. V was shortened by 4 bases and J by 4 bases, with 5 bases between the two germline ends. CDR3 coding DNA: TGTGCCAGCAGTTCCCTGGGAAACACCATATATTTT. It is translated as CASSSLGNTIYF.

The rearrangement links TRBV12-5 to TRBJ2-1; 7 nucleotides align to TRBD1. This CDR3 has 14 residues. Germline V gene sequence: CDR1 LGHNT, CDR2 FRNRAP. V dropped 1 base and J dropped 7; count of bases not matched to a gene: 4. CDR3 in DNA: TGTGCTAGTGGTTTGGCCCAGACAGGGAATGAGCAGTTCTTC. Encoded protein: CASGLAQTGNEQFF.

V usage is TRBV7-2 and J usage is TRBJ1-6; D gene uncertain. Germline values: CDR1 SGHTA, CDR2 FQGNSA. V lost 5 bases and J lost 8, with 10 bases in between. This CDR3 contains 13 residues. The CDR3 DNA is TGTGCCAGCAGCGGCGGGCGAGATTCACCCCTCCACTTT. This codes for CASSGGRDSPLHF.

The V call is TRBV27, the J call TRBJ2-7; 7 positions agree with TRBD2. CDR1 and CDR2 from the germline V gene are MNHEY and SMNVEV (reference sequence). Unmatched junction bases numbered 6, after V lost 3 bases and J lost 7 bases. This CDR3 spans 13 amino acids. This CDR3 reads CASSFIGGWEQYF. The CDR3 DNA sequence: TGTGCCAGCAGTTTCATCGGGGGGTGGGAGCAGTACTTC.

The chain couples TRBV4-3 to TRBJ2-3, with 9 bases that match TRBD2. The CDR3 is 15 amino acids. Trimming cost V 0 bases and J 14 bases; bases outside gene matches: 12. Germline assignment: CDR1 LGHNA and CDR2 YSLEER. CDR3 DNA sequence: TGCGCCAGCAGCCAAGATCCCGAGGTAGCGGGAGTACGGTATTTT. Translation gives CASSQDPEVAGVRYF.

This chain joins TRBV5-1 and TRBJ1-5; 9 nucleotides match TRBD1. Germline-derived CDR1 and CDR2 are SGHRS and YFSETQ. The ends lost 5 bases at V and 2 bases at J; junction bases unmatched: 11. CDR3 length: 17 residues. CDR3 coding DNA: TGCGCCAGCAGACCTCCGGGACAGGGTGTCGGCAATCAGCCCCAGCATTTT. It translates to CASRPPGQGVGNQPQHF.

This chain uses TRBV12-3 or TRBV12-4 with TRBJ1-1, with 8 bases that match TRBD1. The CDR3 covers 13 residues. The V gene end was trimmed by 8 bases and the J gene end by 5 bases; junction bases not matched to a gene: 7. In DNA form, the CDR3 reads TGTGCCAGCTGTGGACAGGGAGGGACTGAAGCTTTCTTT. Translated, it gives CASCGQGGTEAFF.

The chain's CDR3 is CASSLGGASSYNSPLHF. The CDR3 DNA reads TGTGCCAGCAGCTTAGGGGGGGCAAGCTCCTATAATTCACCCCTCCACTTT. The rearrangement joins TRBV5-4 to TRBJ1-6, with D possibly being TRBD1 (6 bases). The germline CDR1 and CDR2 sequences are SGHNT and YYREEE (reference sequence). The CDR3 loop spans 17 amino acids. The germline V and J ends were trimmed by 2 bases and 0 bases, with 12 bases remaining between them.

The CDR3, as DNA: TGTGCCAGCTCACCACCTAGCCGGGCCGGGGAGCTGTTTTTT. Residues: CASSPPSRAGELFF. V is TRBV18 and J is TRBJ2-2; D is undetermined. CDR1 is KGHSH and CDR2 is LQKENI in the germline V gene. The CDR3 totals 14 residues. The V and J ends lost 0 bases and 6 bases respectively, with 8 bases between them.

The chain combines TRBV7-3 with TRBJ2-5; TRBD1 matches 7 bases. J lost 3 bases, V lost 5 bases, and 12 bases had no gene match. Germline V gives CDR1 SGHTA, CDR2 FQGTGA. The CDR3 has 16 residues. CDR3 sequence: CASSLKTGTDKETQYF. In DNA form, the CDR3 reads TGTGCCAGCAGCCTCAAGACCGGGACAGATAAAGAGACCCAGTACTTC.